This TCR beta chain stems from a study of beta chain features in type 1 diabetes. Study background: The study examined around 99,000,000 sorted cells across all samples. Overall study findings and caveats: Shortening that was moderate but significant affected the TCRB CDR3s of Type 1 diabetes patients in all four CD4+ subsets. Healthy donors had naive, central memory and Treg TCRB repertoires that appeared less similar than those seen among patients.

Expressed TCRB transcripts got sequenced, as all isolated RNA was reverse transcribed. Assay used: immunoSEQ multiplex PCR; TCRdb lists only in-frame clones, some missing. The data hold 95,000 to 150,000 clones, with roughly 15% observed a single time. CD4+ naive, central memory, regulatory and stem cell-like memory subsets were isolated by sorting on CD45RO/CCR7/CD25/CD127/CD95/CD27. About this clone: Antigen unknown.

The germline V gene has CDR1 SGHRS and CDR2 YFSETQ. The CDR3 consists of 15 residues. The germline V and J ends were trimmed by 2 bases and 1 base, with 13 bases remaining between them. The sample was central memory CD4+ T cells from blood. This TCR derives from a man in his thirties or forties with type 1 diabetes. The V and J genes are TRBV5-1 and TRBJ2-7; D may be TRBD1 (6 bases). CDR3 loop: CASSLGGGESYEQYF. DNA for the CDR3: TGCGCCAGCAGCTTAGGTGGGGGCGAATCCTACGAGCAGTACTTC.